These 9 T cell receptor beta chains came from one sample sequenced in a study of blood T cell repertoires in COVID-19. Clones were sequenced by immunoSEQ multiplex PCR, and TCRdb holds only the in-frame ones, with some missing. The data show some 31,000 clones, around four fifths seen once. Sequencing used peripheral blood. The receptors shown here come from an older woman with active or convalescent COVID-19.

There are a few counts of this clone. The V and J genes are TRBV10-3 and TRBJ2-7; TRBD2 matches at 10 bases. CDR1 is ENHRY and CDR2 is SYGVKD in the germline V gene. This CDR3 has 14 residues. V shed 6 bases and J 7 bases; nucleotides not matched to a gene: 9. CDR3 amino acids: CAISGIAGGGEQYF. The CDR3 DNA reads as TGTGCCATCAGCGGAATAGCGGGAGGCGGGGAGCAGTACTTC.

CDR3 nucleotides: TGTGCCTGGGATCCGGGACAGGGGGCTGTCTATGGCTACACCTTC. This codes for CAWDPGQGAVYGYTF. The rearrangement joins TRBV30 to TRBJ1-2; 12 nucleotides line up with TRBD1. The V gene's germline CDR1 is GTSNPN and CDR2 SVGIG (reference sequence). This CDR3 has 15 residues. V lost 5 bases, J lost 4 bases, and 8 bases stayed unmatched. The whole variable domain, remainder taken from reference TRBV30 and TRBJ1-2, is SQTIHQWPATLVQPVGSPLSLECTVEGTSNPNLYWYRQAAGRGLQLLFYSVGIGQISSEVPQNLSASRPQDRQFILSSKKLLLSDSGFYLCAWDPGQGAVYGYTFGSGTRLTVV.

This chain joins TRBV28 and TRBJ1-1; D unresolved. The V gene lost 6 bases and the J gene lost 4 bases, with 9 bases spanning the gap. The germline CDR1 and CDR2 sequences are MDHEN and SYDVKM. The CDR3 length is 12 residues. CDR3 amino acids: CASSSGITEAFF. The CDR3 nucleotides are TGTGCCAGCAGCTCAGGCATCACTGAAGCTTTCTTT.

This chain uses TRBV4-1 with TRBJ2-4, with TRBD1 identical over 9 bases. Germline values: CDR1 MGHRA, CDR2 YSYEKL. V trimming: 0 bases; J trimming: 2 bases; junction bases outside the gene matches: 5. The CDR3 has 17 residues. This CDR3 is CASSQESTGGPKNIQYF. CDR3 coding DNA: TGCGCCAGCAGCCAAGAGTCGACAGGGGGTCCCAAAAACATTCAGTACTTC.

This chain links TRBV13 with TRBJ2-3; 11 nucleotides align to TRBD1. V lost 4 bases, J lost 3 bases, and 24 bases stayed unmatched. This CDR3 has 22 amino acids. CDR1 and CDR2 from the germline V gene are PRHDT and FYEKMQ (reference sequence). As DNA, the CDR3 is TGTGCCAGCAGCTCCTCCTTTGGACAGGGGGCGATTAGCGGGACCAGGACAGATACGCAGTATTTT. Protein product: CASSSSFGQGAISGTRTDTQYF. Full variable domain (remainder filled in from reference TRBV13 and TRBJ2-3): AAGVIQSPRHLIKEKRETATLKCYPIPRHDTVYWYQQGPGQDPQFLISFYEKMQSDKGSIPDRFSAQQFSDYHSELNMSSLELGDSALYFCASSSSFGQGAISGTRTDTQYFGPGTRLTVL.

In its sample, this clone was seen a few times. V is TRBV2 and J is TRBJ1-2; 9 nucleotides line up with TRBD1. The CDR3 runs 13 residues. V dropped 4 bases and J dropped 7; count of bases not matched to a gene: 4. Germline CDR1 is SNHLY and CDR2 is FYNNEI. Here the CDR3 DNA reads TGTGCCAGCAGTGCGAGACAGGGGGTTGGCTACACCTTC. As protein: CASSARQGVGYTF.

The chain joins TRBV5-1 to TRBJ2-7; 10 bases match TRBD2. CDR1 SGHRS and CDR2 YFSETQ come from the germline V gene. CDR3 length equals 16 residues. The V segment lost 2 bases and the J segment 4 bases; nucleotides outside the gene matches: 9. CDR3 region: CASSLGSSGGRYEQYF. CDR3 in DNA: TGCGCCAGCAGCTTAGGCAGTAGCGGGGGGAGATACGAGCAGTACTTC.

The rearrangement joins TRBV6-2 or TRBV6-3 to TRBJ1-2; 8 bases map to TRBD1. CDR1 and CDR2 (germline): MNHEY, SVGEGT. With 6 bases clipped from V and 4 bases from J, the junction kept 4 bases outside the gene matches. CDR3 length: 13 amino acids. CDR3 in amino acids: CASSTGGVYGYTF. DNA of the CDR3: TGTGCCAGCAGCACAGGGGGTGTCTATGGCTACACCTTC.

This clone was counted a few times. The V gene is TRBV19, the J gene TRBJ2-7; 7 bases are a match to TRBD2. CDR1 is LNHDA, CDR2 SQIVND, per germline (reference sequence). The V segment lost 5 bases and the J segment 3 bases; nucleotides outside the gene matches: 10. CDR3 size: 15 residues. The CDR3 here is CASSPRELGLYEQYF. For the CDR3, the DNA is TGTGCCAGTAGTCCGCGGGAGTTGGGGCTCTACGAGCAGTACTTC. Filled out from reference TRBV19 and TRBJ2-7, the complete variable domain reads DGGITQSPKYLFRKEGQNVTLSCEQNLNHDAMYWYRQDPGQGLRLIYYSQIVNDFQKGDIAEGYSVSREKKESFPLTVTSAQKNPTAFYLCASSPRELGLYEQYFGPGTRLTVT.